Listed here are 10 T cell receptor beta chains from one sample, sequenced in a study of T cells in localized non-small cell lung cancer. Here immunoSEQ multiplex PCR was the method, and the copy in TCRdb shows in-frame clones only, minus some. This sample has more than 35,000 clones; 85% to 95% occur once, and the top ten carry roughly 6.9%. Sequences were derived from peripheral blood, sampled before any cancer treatment. The receptors were gathered from a female donor at least 60 years old with stage I lung adenocarcinoma.

The genes are TRBV5-6 and TRBJ2-5; weak D call: TRBD2 (5 bases). The CDR3 is made up of 12 amino acids. The germline V gene has CDR1 SGHDT and CDR2 YYEEEE. V lost 6 bases and J lost 9, with 15 bases in between. CDR3 protein: CASNFQGGSQYF. CDR3 sequence (DNA): TGTGCCAGCAATTTCCAAGGCGGGTCCCAGTACTTC.

This clone is classed as medium-sized (0.01 to 0.1%). This chain links TRBV14 with TRBJ2-3; D perhaps matches TRBD1 (6 bases). Germline V gives CDR1 SGHDN, CDR2 FVKESK. This CDR3 region has 11 residues. Trimming removed 6 bases from V and 8 bases from J, with 9 bases in between. This chain's CDR3 is CASSLGGTQYF. CDR3 sequence (DNA): TGTGCCAGCAGTTTAGGGGGTACGCAGTATTTT.

This clone was detected once. This rearrangement joins TRBV6-6 to TRBJ1-2, with a possible D match to TRBD1 (5 bases). CDR3 length equals 13 residues. V dropped 5 bases and J dropped 7 bases, with 14 bases sitting between them. Germline V gene lookup returns CDR1 MNHNY and CDR2 SVGAGI (reference sequence). The CDR3 here is CASSGQLGGGYTF. CDR3 bases: TGTGCCAGCAGTGGACAATTGGGGGGTGGCTACACCTTC.

The V call is TRBV6-6, the J call TRBJ2-6; possibly TRBD2 for D (5 bases). The CDR3 spans 16 residues. Per the germline V gene, CDR1 is MNHNY and CDR2 is SVGAGI (reference sequence). V lost 5 bases and J lost 0, with 11 bases in between. CDR3 region: CASSPTEGSGANVLTF. In DNA form, the CDR3 reads TGTGCCAGCAGTCCCACTGAGGGCTCTGGGGCCAACGTCCTGACTTTC.

The V call is TRBV6-5, the J call TRBJ1-4; TRBD1 aligns across 10 bases. Per the germline V gene, CDR1 is MNHEY and CDR2 is SVGAGI. The length of the CDR3 is 16 residues. With V trimmed by 0 bases and J by 2 bases, 0 bases remained unmatched. This chain's CDR3 is CASSYSTGGTNEKLFF. In DNA, the CDR3 is TGTGCCAGCAGTTACTCGACAGGGGGCACTAATGAAAAACTGTTTTTT.

The count of this clone is one. This sequence joins TRBV15 and TRBJ1-2; D remains unclear. CDR1 is LNHNV and CDR2 is YYDKDF in the germline V gene (reference sequence). Trimming removed 3 bases at V and 4 bases at J, with 9 bases between. This CDR3 is 13 amino acids long. CDR3 nucleotides: TGTGCCACCAGCAGGGAGGGAGTCTATGGCTACACCTTC. Translating it yields CATSREGVYGYTF.

The chain combines TRBV27 with TRBJ2-4, with D possibly TRBD1 on 5 matching bases. This CDR3 is 15 amino acids long. V was trimmed by 8 bases and J by 12 bases, leaving 26 bases between them. Germline loops: CDR1 MNHEY, CDR2 SMNVEV (reference sequence). The CDR3 DNA is TGTGCCAGCCGTCAGCTCCTCGGGCGGACGCAGGGTCAGTACTTC. This codes for CASRQLLGRTQGQYF.

The chain combines TRBV6-5 with TRBJ1-2; D gene unclear. This CDR3 contains 13 residues. Germline lookup yields CDR1 MNHEY and CDR2 SVGAGI. The V end was cut by 4 bases, the J end by 7 bases, with 13 bases between. This CDR3 is CASSSGRAGGYTF. The CDR3 bases are TGTGCCAGCAGTTCGGGGAGGGCGGGTGGCTACACCTTC.

The J gene is TRBJ2-3, the V gene TRBV2, with 11 positions matching TRBD2. V shed 3 bases and J 3 bases; nucleotides not matched to a gene: 5. The CDR3 is 16 amino acids. Germline-derived CDR1 and CDR2 are SNHLY and FYNNEI. The CDR3 reads CASSDRLAGFTDTQYF. CDR3 sequence (DNA): TGTGCCAGCAGTGACCGACTAGCGGGGTTTACAGATACGCAGTATTTT.

In this sample, this clone turned up a few times. CDR3 coding DNA: TGTGCCAGCAGATGGGACAGGGTAAGTCCTGAAGCTTTCTTT. Protein sequence: CASRWDRVSPEAFF. V gene TRBV27 combines with J gene TRBJ1-1; 9 bases agree with TRBD1. The CDR3 extends over 14 amino acids. The V gene end was trimmed by 6 bases and the J gene end by 6 bases; junction bases not matched to a gene: 8. The germline gives CDR1 MNHEY, CDR2 SMNVEV (reference sequence).